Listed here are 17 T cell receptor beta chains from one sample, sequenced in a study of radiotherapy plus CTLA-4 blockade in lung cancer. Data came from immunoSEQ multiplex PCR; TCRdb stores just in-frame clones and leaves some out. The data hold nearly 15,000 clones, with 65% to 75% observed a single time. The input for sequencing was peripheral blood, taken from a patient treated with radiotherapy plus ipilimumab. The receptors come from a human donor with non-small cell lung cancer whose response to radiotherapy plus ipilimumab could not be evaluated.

The CDR3 DNA follows: TGTGCCAGCATGGGGCTAGTGAACACTGAAGCTTTCTTT. Translated: CASMGLVNTEAFF. The chain employs TRBV27 and TRBJ1-1; possibly TRBD1 for D (5 bases). Germline loops: CDR1 MNHEY, CDR2 SMNVEV (reference sequence). Trimming took off 7 bases at V and 0 bases at J, with 9 bases between the two ends. The CDR3 spans 13 residues.

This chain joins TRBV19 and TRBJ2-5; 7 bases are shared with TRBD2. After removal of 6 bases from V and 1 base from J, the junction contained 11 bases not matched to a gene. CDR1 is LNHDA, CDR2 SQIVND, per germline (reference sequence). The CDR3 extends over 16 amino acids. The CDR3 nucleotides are TGTGCCAGTAGACGAGGGAGGGAGCCCCTCCAAGAGACCCAGTACTTC. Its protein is CASRRGREPLQETQYF.

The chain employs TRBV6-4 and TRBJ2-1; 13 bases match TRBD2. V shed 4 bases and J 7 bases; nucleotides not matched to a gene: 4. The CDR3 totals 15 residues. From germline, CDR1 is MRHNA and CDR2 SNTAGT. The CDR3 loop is CASSGTSGGANEQFF. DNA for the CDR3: TGTGCCAGCAGTGGCACTAGCGGGGGGGCGAATGAGCAGTTCTTC.

CDR3 coding DNA: TGTGCCAGCAGCCCAGGAGGTGGAGAGACCCAGTACTTC. It yields the protein CASSPGGGETQYF. The rearrangement uses TRBV7-2 and TRBJ2-5, with TRBD2 as a possible D gene (5 bases). The germline V gene encodes CDR1 SGHTA and CDR2 FQGNSA. V was clipped by 5 bases and J by 4 bases, with 11 bases between them. The CDR3 extends over 13 amino acids. Complete variable domain (other parts from reference TRBV7-2 and TRBJ2-5): GAGVSQSPSNKVTEKGKDVELRCDPISGHTALYWYRQSLGQGLEFLIYFQGNSAPDKSGLPSDRFSAERTGGSVSTLTIQRTQQEDSAVYLCASSPGGGETQYFGPGTRLLVL.

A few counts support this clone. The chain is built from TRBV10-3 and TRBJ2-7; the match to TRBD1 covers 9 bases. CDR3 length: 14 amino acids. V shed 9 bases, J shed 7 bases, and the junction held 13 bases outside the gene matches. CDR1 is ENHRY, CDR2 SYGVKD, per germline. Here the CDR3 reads CAINSGTGMMEQYV. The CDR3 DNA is TGTGCCATTAACTCCGGGACAGGGATGATGGAGCAGTACGTC.

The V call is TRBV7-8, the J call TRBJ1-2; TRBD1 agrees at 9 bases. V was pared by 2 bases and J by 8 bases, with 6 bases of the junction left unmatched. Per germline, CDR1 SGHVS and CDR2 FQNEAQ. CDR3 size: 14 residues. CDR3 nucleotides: TGTGCCAGCAGCTTAAATTGGGACAGGGAGGGCTACACCTTC. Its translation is CASSLNWDREGYTF.

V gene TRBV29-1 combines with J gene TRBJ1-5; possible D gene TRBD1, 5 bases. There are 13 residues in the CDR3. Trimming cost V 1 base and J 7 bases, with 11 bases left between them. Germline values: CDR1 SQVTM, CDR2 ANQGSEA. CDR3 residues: CSVEVGEGQPQHF. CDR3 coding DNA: TGCAGCGTTGAAGTTGGGGAGGGGCAGCCCCAGCATTTT.

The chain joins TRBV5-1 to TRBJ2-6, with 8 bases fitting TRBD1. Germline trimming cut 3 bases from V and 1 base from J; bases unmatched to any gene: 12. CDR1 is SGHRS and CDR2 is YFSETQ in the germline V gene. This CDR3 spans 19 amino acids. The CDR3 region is CASSSHTPGQVSGANVLTF. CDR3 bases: TGCGCCAGCAGCTCGCACACCCCGGGACAGGTTTCTGGGGCCAACGTCCTGACTTTC.

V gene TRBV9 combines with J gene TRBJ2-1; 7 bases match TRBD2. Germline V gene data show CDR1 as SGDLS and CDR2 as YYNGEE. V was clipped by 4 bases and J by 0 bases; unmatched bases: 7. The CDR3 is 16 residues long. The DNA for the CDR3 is TGTGCCAGCAGCTCCTCGGGCGGGAGCTCCTACAATGAGCAGTTCTTC. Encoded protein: CASSSSGGSSYNEQFF.

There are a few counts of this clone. The CDR3 region is CASSRSAGAGGTDTQYF. Here the CDR3 DNA reads TGTGCCAGCAGCCGATCCGCCGGGGCGGGGGGTACAGATACGCAGTATTTT. The chain joins TRBV11-2 to TRBJ2-3, with 8 bases that match TRBD2. The CDR3 length is 17 residues. V lost 5 bases, J lost 3 bases, and 13 bases stayed unmatched. CDR1 SGHAT and CDR2 FQNNGV come from the germline V gene.

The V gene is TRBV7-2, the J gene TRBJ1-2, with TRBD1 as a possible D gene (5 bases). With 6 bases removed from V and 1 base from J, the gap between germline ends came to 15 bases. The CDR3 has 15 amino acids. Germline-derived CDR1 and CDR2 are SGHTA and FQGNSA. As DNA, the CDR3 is TGTGCCAGCAGTTTTCTTTCACAGGTTAACTATGGCTACACCTTC. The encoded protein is CASSFLSQVNYGYTF. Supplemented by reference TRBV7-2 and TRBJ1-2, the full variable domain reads GAGVSQSPSNKVTEKGKDVELRCDPISGHTALYWYRQSLGQGLEFLIYFQGNSAPDKSGLPSDRFSAERTGGSVSTLTIQRTQQEDSAVYLCASSFLSQVNYGYTFGSGTRLTVV.

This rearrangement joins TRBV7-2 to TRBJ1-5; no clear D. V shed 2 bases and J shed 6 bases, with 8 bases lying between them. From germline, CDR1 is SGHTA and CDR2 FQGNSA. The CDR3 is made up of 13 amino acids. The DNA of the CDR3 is TGTGCCAGCAGCTTAAACATGGTTCAGCCCCAGCATTTT. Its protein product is CASSLNMVQPQHF.

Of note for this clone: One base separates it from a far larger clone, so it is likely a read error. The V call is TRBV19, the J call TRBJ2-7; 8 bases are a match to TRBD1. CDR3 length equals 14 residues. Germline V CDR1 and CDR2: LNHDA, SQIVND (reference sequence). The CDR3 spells CPSSIGTGTYEQYF. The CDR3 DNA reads TGTCCCAGTAGTATAGGGACAGGAACCTACGAGCAGTACTTC.

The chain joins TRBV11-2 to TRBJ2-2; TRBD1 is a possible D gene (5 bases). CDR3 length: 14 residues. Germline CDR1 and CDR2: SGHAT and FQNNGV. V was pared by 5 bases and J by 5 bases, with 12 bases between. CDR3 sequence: CASSPMQGTGELFF. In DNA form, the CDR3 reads TGTGCCAGCAGCCCGATGCAGGGAACCGGGGAGCTGTTTTTT.

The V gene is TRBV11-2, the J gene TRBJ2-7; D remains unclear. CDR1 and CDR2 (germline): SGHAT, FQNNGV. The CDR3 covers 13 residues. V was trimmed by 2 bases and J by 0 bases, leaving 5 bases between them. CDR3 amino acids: CASSLRSSYEQYV. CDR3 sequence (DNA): TGTGCCAGCAGCTTAAGGAGCTCCTACGAGCAGTACGTC.

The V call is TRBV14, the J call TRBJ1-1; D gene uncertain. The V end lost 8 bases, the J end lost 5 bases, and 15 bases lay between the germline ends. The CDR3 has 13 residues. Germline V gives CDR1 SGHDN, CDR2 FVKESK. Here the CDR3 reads CASGNSPGTEAFF. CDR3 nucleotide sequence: TGTGCCAGCGGGAACAGCCCGGGGACTGAAGCTTTCTTT.

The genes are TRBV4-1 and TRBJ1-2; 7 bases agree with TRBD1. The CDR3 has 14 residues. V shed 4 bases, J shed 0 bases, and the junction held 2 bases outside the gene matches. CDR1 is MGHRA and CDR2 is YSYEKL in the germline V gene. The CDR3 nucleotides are TGCGCCAGCAGCCCGGGACAGACTAACTATGGCTACACCTTC. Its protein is CASSPGQTNYGYTF.